The sequence of this T cell receptor beta chain was determined in a study of T cells in localized non-small cell lung cancer. Overall study findings and caveats: Uninvolved adjacent lung showed higher T cell clonality than tumor.

This table comes from immunoSEQ multiplex PCR, and its TCRdb copy is limited to in-frame clones, with some not included. There are about 82,000 clones in the sample; around 82% occur only once, and 15% to 20% lies in the top ten. The CDR3 sequence is 13 residues long. Between the trimmed V and J ends, which lost 3 bases and 4 bases, there was a span of 10 bases. CDR1 and CDR2 from the germline V gene are SGHRS and YFSETQ. Concerning this clone: The antigen is unknown.

This chain uses TRBV5-1 with TRBJ1-2, with D possibly TRBD1 on 6 matching bases. The sequence was obtained from a man aged 35 to 69 with stage II squamous cell lung carcinoma. The sequencing used PBMCs, collected before any cancer treatment. Here the CDR3 reads CASSSTGTYGYTF. The CDR3 region has the DNA TGCGCCAGCAGCTCTACAGGGACCTATGGCTACACCTTC.